Listed here are 10 T cell receptor beta chains from one sample, sequenced in a study of blood T cell repertoires in COVID-19. Produced via immunoSEQ multiplex PCR; TCRdb's table is partial and in-frame only. The table has about 70,000 clones, about 89% seen once. Source material: peripheral blood. The receptors here all came from a woman in her sixties or seventies with acute or convalescent COVID-19.

The chain joins TRBV5-6 to TRBJ1-6; 8 nucleotides line up with TRBD1. V shed 4 bases and J 10 bases; nucleotides not matched to a gene: 7. This CDR3 comprises 14 residues. Germline values: CDR1 SGHDT, CDR2 YYEEEE. The CDR3 loop is CASSPRGRGSPLHF. CDR3 in DNA: TGTGCCAGCAGCCCCAGGGGGCGAGGATCACCCCTCCACTTT.

This clone was picked up one time. This rearrangement joins TRBV7-3 to TRBJ2-3; 11 bases map to TRBD2. V lost 3 bases, J lost 6 bases, and 5 bases stayed unmatched. The CDR3 sequence is 15 residues long. Germline CDR1 and CDR2: SGHTA and FQGTGA. The CDR3 loop is CASSFSGGAEDTQYF. CDR3 nucleotides: TGTGCCAGCAGCTTTAGCGGGGGGGCAGAGGATACGCAGTATTTT.

This chain connects TRBV7-6 to TRBJ1-5; D is perhaps TRBD1 (5 bases). The V gene lost 4 bases and the J gene lost 0 bases, with 19 bases spanning the gap. Germline CDR1 is SGHVS and CDR2 is FNYEAQ. The CDR3 runs to 18 residues. In DNA form, the CDR3 reads TGTGCCAGCAGCTGGCGACAGCTGCCGTTTCATAGCAATCAGCCCCAGCATTTT. Protein sequence: CASSWRQLPFHSNQPQHF.

The chain combines TRBV2 with TRBJ2-5; 8 bases are a match to TRBD2. Germline V gene sequence: CDR1 SNHLY, CDR2 FYNNEI. After removal of 5 bases from V and 7 bases from J, the junction contained 0 bases not matched to a gene. The CDR3 length is 11 residues. Written as DNA, the CDR3 is TGTGCCAGCAGTCGGGAGGGGACCCAGTACTTC. Translation gives CASSREGTQYF.

The genes are TRBV7-3 and TRBJ1-6; weak D call: TRBD1 (5 bases). The CDR3 loop spans 15 amino acids. From germline, CDR1 is SGHTA and CDR2 FQGTGA. Trimming took off 5 bases at V and 7 bases at J, with 15 bases between the two ends. CDR3 in DNA: TGTGCCAGCAGCCAGGAGGGGCTAAGGAATTCACCCCTCCACTTT. This gives the protein CASSQEGLRNSPLHF.

The chain carries TRBV10-3 and TRBJ1-1; D is unresolved. Trimming pared 4 bases from V and 1 base from J, leaving 7 bases between. The V gene's germline CDR1 is ENHRY and CDR2 SYGVKD. CDR3 length: 13 amino acids. The CDR3 protein is CAISVGGNTEAFF. The CDR3 region has the DNA TGTGCCATCAGTGTCGGAGGGAACACTGAAGCTTTCTTT.

The V and J genes are TRBV18 and TRBJ1-1; D gene unclear. Germline CDR1 reads KGHSH; CDR2 reads LQKENI. CDR3 size: 13 residues. V dropped 4 bases and J dropped 0 bases, with 6 bases sitting between them. The CDR3: CASSQSVNTEAFF. The CDR3 nucleotides read TGTGCCAGCTCACAAAGCGTGAACACTGAAGCTTTCTTT.

This clone has just one count. The chain couples TRBV29-1 to TRBJ1-3; D not certain. The V end lost 3 bases, the J end lost 4 bases, and 4 bases lay between the germline ends. Germline lookup yields CDR1 SQVTM and CDR2 ANQGSEA. The CDR3 consists of 11 residues. CDR3: CSVDSGNTIYF. The CDR3 coding sequence is TGCAGCGTTGACTCCGGAAACACCATATATTTT.

The chain couples TRBV6-5 to TRBJ2-3; a possible D gene is TRBD1 (6 bases). CDR3 length: 15 amino acids. V was shortened by 8 bases and J by 2 bases, with 17 bases between the two germline ends. Germline values: CDR1 MNHEY, CDR2 SVGAGI. CDR3: CASLSNQGYTDTQYF. In nucleotides, the CDR3 is TGTGCCAGCCTCAGCAATCAGGGGTACACAGATACGCAGTATTTT.

V and J are TRBV12-5 and TRBJ2-1; 8 nucleotides match TRBD1. This CDR3 is 14 amino acids long. V shed 4 bases, J shed 8 bases, and the junction held 7 bases outside the gene matches. Germline lookup yields CDR1 LGHNT and CDR2 FRNRAP. The CDR3 DNA reads TGTGCTAGTGGTTCGGACAGGGTTGGACATGAGCAGTTCTTC. This translates into CASGSDRVGHEQFF.